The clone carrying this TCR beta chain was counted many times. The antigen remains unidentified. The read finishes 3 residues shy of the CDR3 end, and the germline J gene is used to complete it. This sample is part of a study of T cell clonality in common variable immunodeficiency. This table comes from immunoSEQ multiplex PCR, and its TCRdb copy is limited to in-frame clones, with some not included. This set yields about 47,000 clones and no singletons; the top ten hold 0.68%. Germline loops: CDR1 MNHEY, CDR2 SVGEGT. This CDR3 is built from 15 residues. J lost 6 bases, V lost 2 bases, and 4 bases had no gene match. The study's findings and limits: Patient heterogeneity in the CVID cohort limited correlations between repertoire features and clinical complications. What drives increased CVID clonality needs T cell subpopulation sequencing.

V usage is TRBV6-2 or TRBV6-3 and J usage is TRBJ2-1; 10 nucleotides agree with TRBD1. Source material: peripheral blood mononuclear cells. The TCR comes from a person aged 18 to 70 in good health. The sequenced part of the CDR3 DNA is TGTGCCAGCAGTTACGGGACAGGGGATTTCAATGAG. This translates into CASSYGTGDFNE. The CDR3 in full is CASSYGTGDFNEQFF.